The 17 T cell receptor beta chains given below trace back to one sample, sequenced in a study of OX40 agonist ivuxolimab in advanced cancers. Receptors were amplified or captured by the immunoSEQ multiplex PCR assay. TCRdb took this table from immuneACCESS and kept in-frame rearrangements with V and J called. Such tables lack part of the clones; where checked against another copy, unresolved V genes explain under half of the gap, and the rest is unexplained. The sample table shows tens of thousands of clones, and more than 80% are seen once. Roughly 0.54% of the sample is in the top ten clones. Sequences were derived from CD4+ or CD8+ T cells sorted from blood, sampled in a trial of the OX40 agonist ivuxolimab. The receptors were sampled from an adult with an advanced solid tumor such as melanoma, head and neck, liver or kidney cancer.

DNA for the CDR3: TGTGCCAGCAGTTTTATTGTCCTAGCGGGAGGAAAAGAGACCCAGTACTTC. The encoded protein is CASSFIVLAGGKETQYF. The gene calls are TRBV28 and TRBJ2-5; 11 bases align to TRBD2. This CDR3 has 17 amino acids. Looked up from germline, CDR1 is MDHEN and CDR2 is SYDVKM. V lost 3 bases and J lost 3; bases outside the gene matches: 9. The full variable domain, with the rest looked up from reference TRBV28 and TRBJ2-5, is DVKVTQSSRYLVKRTGEKVFLECVQDMDHENMFWYRQDPGLGLRLIYFSYDVKMKEKGDIPEGYSVSREKKERFSLILESASTNQTSMYLCASSFIVLAGGKETQYFGPGTRLLVL.

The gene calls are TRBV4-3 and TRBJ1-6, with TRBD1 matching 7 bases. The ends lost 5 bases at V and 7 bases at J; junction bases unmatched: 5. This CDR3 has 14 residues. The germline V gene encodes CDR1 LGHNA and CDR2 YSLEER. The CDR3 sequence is CASSGQDGNSPLHF. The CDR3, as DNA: TGCGCCAGCAGCGGACAGGACGGGAATTCACCCCTCCACTTT.

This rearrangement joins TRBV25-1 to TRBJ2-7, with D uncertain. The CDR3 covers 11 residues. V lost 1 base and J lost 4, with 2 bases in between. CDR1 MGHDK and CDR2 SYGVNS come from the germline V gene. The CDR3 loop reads CASSEFYEQYF. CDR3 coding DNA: TGTGCCAGCAGTGAATTTTACGAGCAGTACTTC.

The CDR3 loop reads CASSEPLYNEQFF. The CDR3 DNA sequence: TGTGCCAGTAGTGAGCCCCTTTACAATGAGCAGTTCTTC. The rearrangement joins TRBV19 to TRBJ2-1; D gene unclear. CDR3 length equals 13 residues. V was clipped by 5 bases and J by 4 bases, with 9 bases between them. Germline CDR1 is LNHDA and CDR2 is SQIVND (reference sequence).

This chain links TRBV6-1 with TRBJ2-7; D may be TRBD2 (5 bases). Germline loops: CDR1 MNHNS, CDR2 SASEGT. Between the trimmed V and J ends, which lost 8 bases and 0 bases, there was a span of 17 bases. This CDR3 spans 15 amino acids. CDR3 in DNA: TGTGCCAGCTACCCGACGACGGGAAGCTCCTACGAGCAGTACTTC. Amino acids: CASYPTTGSSYEQYF.

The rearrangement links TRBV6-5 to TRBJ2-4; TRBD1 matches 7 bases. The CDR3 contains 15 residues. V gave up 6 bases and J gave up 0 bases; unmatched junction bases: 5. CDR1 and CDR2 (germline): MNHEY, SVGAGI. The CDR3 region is CASRSGQLAKNIQYF. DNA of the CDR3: TGTGCCAGCAGGTCGGGACAGCTAGCCAAAAACATTCAGTACTTC.

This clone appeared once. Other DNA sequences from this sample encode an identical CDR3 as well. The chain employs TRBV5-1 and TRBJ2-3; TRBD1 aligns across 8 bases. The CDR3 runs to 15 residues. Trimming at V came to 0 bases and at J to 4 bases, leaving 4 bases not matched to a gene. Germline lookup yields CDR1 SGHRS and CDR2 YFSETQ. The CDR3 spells CASSLAGQGPDTQYF. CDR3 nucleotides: TGCGCCAGCAGCTTGGCCGGACAGGGCCCAGATACGCAGTATTTT.

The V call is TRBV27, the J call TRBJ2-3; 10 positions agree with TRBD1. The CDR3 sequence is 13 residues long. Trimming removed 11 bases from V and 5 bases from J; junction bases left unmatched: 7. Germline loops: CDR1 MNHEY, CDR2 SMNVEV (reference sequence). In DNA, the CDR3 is TGTGCCGTAAGACAGGGGGCTAGAGATACGCAGTATTTT. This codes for CAVRQGARDTQYF.

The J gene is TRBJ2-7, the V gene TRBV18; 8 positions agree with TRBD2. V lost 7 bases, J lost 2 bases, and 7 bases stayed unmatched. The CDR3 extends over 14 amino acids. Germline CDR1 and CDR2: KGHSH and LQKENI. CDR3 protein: CASLSGGVTYEQYF. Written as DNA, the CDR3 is TGTGCCAGCTTATCGGGGGGGGTCACCTACGAGCAGTACTTC. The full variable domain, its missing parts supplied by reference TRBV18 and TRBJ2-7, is NAGVMQNPRHLVRRRGQEARLRCSPMKGHSHVYWYRQLPEEGLKFMVYLQKENIIDESGMPKERFSAEFPKEGPSILRIQQVVRGDSAAYFCASLSGGVTYEQYFGPGTRLTVT.

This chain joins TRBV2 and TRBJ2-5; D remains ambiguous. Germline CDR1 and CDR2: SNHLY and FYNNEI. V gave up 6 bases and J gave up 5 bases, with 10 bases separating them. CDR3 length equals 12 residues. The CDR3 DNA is TGTGCCAGCAGCTCAACTCCGGAGACCCAGTACTTC. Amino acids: CASSSTPETQYF.

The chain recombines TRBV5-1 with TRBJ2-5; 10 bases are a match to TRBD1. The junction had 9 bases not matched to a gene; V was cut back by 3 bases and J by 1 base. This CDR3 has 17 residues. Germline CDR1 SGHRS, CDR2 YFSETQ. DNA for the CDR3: TGCGCCAGCAGCTCGATCCCCGGGACAGGGGCCCAAGAGACCCAGTACTTC. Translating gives CASSSIPGTGAQETQYF.

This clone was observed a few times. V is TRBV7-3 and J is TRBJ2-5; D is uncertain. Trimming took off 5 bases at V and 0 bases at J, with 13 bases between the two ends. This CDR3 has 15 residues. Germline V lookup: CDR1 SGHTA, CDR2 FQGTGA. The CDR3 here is CASSTISAYQETQYF. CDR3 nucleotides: TGTGCCAGCAGCACCATATCAGCGTACCAAGAGACCCAGTACTTC.

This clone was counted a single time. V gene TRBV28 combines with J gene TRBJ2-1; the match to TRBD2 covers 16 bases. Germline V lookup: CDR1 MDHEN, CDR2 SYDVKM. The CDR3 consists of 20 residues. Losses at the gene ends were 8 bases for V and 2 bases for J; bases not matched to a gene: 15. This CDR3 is CASPATSGTSGRAAYNEQFF. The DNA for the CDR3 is TGTGCCAGCCCCGCGACCTCCGGGACTAGCGGGAGGGCCGCCTACAATGAGCAGTTCTTC. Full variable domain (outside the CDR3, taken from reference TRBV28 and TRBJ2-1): DVKVTQSSRYLVKRTGEKVFLECVQDMDHENMFWYRQDPGLGLRLIYFSYDVKMKEKGDIPEGYSVSREKKERFSLILESASTNQTSMYLCASPATSGTSGRAAYNEQFFGPGTRLTVL.

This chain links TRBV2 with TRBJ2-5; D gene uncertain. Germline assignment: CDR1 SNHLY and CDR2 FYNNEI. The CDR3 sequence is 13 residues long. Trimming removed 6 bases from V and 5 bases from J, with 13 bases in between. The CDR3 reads CASRMTRTETQYF. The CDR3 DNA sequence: TGTGCCAGCAGGATGACACGAACGGAGACCCAGTACTTC.

The CDR3 nucleotides are TGTGCCAGCAGTTTAATTGGGTTGGGAGAGACCCAGTACTTC. This encodes CASSLIGLGETQYF. This rearrangement joins TRBV28 to TRBJ2-5; D not certain. Germline V gene data show CDR1 as MDHEN and CDR2 as SYDVKM. Trimming stripped 2 bases from V and 4 bases from J, with 11 bases between. This CDR3 comprises 14 residues.

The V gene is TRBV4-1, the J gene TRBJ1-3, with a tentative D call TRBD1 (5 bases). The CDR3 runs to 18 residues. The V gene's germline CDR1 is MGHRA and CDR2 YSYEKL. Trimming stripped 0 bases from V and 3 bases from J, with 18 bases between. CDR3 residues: CASSQETLGGVGGNTIYF. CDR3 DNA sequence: TGCGCCAGCAGCCAAGAAACCCTCGGAGGGGTCGGTGGAAACACCATATATTTT.

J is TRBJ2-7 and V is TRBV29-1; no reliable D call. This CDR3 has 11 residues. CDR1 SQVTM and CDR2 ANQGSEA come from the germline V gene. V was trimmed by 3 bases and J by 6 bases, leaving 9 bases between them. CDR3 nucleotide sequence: TGCAGCGTTGACCCACCCCCCGAGCAGTACTTC. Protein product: CSVDPPPEQYF.